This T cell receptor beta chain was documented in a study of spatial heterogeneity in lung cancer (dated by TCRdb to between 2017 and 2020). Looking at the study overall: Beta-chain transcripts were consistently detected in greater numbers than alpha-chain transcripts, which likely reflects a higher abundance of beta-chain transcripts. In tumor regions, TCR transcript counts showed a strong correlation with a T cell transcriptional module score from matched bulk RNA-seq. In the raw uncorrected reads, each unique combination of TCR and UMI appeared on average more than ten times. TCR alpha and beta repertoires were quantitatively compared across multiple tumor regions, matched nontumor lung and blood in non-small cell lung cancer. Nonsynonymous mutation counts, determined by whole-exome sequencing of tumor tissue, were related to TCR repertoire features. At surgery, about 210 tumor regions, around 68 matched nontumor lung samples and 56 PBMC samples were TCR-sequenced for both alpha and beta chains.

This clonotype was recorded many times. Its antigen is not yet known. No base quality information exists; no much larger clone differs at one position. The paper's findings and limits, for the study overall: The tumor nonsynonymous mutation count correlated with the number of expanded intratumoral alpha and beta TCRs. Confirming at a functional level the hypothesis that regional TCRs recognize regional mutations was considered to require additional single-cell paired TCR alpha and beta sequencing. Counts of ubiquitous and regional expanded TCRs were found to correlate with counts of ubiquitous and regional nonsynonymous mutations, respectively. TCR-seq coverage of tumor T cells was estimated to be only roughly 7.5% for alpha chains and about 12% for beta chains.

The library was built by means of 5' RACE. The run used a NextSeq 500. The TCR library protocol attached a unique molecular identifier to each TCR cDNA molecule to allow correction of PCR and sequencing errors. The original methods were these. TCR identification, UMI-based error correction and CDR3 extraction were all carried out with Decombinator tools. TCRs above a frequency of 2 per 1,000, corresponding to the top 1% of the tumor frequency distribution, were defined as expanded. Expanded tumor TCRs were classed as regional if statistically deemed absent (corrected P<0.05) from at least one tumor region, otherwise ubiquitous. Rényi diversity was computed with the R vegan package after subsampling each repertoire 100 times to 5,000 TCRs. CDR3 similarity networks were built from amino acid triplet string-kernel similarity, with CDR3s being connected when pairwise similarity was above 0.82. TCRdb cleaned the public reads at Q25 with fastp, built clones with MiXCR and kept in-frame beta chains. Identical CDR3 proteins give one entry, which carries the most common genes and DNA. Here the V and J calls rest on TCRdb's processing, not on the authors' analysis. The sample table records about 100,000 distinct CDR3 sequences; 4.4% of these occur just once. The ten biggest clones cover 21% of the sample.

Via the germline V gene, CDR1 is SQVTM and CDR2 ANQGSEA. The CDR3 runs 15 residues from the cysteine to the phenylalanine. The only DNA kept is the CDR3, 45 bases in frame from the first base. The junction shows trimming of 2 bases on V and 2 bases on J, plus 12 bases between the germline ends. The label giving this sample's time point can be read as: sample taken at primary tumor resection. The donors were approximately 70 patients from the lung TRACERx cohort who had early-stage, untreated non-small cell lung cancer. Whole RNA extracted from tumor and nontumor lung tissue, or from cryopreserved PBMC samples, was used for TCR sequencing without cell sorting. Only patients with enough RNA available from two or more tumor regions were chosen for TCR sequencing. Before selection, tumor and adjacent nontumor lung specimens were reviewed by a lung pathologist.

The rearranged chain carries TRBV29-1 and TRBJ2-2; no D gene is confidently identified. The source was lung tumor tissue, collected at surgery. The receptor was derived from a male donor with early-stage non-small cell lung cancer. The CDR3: CSVELRSSNTGELFF. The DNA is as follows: TGCAGCGTTGAACTTCGTAGCAGCAACACCGGGGAGCTGTTTTTT.